These T cell receptor beta chains were read from a single sample in a study of blood T cell repertoires in COVID-19. Sequenced by immunoSEQ multiplex PCR; TCRdb stores in-frame clones only, minus some. Of roughly 250,000 clones detected, over 80% appear once; the ten largest clones hold around 2%. The specimen sequenced was PBMCs or T cells enriched from blood (not recorded which). All receptors come from a young woman who had recovered from COVID-19. CDR3s include the opening cysteine and the closing phenylalanine or tryptophan. Fields, in order: J gene, V gene, CDR3 protein.

TRBJ1-3	TRBV5-4	CASSPGGSGFTGNTIYF
TRBJ1-5	TRBV29-1	CSVEESQGEPQHF
TRBJ1-6	TRBV7-9	CASSPPGQAYNSPLHF
TRBJ2-2	TRBV7-9	CASSPLNTGELFF
TRBJ2-1	TRBV5-4	CASSPRDSGSFGVEQFF
TRBJ1-2	TRBV6-1	CASSWDRGYGYTF
TRBJ1-6	TRBV6-5	CASSYSIGGDSPLHF
TRBJ2-1	TRBV3-1/TRBV3-2	CASSQQLAGTYNEQFF
TRBJ1-4	TRBV6-5	CASSNRQGAQEKLFF
TRBJ1-6	TRBV11-3	CASSLMGAGTYNSPLHF
TRBJ2-7	TRBV14	CASSPGTGGFNEQYF
TRBJ2-1	TRBV27	CASSPSRAYNEQFF
TRBJ2-1	TRBV28	CASSQKQGYNEQFF
TRBJ2-2	TRBV6-5	CASLPTGYTGELFF
TRBJ2-2	TRBV10-1	CASFRSPRQGENTGELFF
TRBJ1-2	TRBV25-1	CASSDFRGYTF
TRBJ1-5	TRBV6-1	CASSELPGRMDQPQHF
TRBJ1-1	TRBV6-2/TRBV6-3	CASSPSGQGIGTEAFF
TRBJ2-5	TRBV5-1	CASSSAGAGGLETQYF
TRBJ1-2	TRBV24-1	CATSAPPGTDYGYTF
TRBJ1-1	TRBV20-1	CSASKGADTEAFF
TRBJ2-1	TRBV24-1	CATSGGGRQFF
TRBJ1-2	TRBV7-9	CASSFQANPYGYTF
TRBJ1-4	TRBV27	CASRPQGSGEKLFF
TRBJ1-3	TRBV9	CASSGFSGGQAGNTIYF
TRBJ2-3	TRBV7-8	CASSLGTSGPITDTQYF
TRBJ1-2	TRBV13	CASSLRDRVYGYTF
TRBJ1-2	TRBV21-1	CASTFGVNGYTF